The 26 T cell receptor beta chains given below trace back to one sample, sequenced in a study of T cells in Graves' hyperthyroidism and ophthalmopathy. Researchers amplified the TCR beta CDR3 regions from RNA transcripts. With the HTBI primer set, the TCR CDR3 went through a first round of RT-PCR. MiXCR, run by TCRdb on the multiplex PCR reads, gives a single entry per CDR3 protein. The sample lists nearly 600,000 distinct CDR3 sequences, 14% occurring once. Sample: blood. These receptors were collected from a woman aged 18-35 years with Graves' ophthalmopathy.

This clonotype has ten or more counts. The chain employs TRBV6-5 and TRBJ2-2, with D perhaps assigned TRBD1 or TRBD2 (6 bases each). Trimming stripped 2 bases from V and 3 bases from J, with 13 bases between. The CDR3 spans 16 residues. CDR1 MNHEY and CDR2 SVGAGI come from the germline V gene. CDR3 DNA sequence: TGTGCCAGCAGTTACGGGGGGACAAGCTACACCGGGGAGCTGTTTTTT. This gives the protein CASSYGGTSYTGELFF.

This clonotype was recorded many times. This rearrangement joins TRBV5-1 to TRBJ1-1; perhaps TRBD1 as D (6 bases). V was pared by 4 bases and J by 2 bases, with 15 bases between. CDR1 is SGHRS and CDR2 is YFSETQ in the germline V gene. The CDR3 consists of 15 residues. The CDR3: CASSPIGQRNTEAFF. In nucleotides, the CDR3 is TGCGCCAGCAGCCCTATTGGACAGCGTAACACTGAAGCTTTCTTT.

With respect to this clonotype: Mismatch with germline at one junction end may stem from a read error. The chain links TRBV2 to TRBJ2-1; 10 nucleotides line up with TRBD2. This CDR3 is built from 15 residues. Per germline, CDR1 SNHLY and CDR2 FYNNEI. This CDR3 is CASRGASGSYSEQFF. CDR3 nucleotide sequence: TGTGCCAGCAGGGGGGCTAGCGGGAGTTACAGTGAGCAGTTCTTC.

This clonotype was detected ten times or more. The rearrangement links TRBV7-2 to TRBJ2-3, with 7 bases matching TRBD2. CDR3 length: 16 amino acids. Germline V gene data show CDR1 as SGHTA and CDR2 as FQGNSA. V gave up 2 bases and J gave up 4 bases; unmatched junction bases: 9. The CDR3, as DNA: TGTGCCAGCAGCTTATGGGCGGGAGTAGGCGCAGATACGCAGTATTTT. This encodes CASSLWAGVGADTQYF.

This rearrangement joins TRBV7-9 to TRBJ2-7; TRBD1 matches 7 bases. Trimming cost V 0 bases and J 0 bases; bases outside gene matches: 5. CDR1 SEHNR and CDR2 FQNEAQ come from the germline V gene (reference sequence). This CDR3 has 16 residues. In nucleotides, the CDR3 is TGTGCCAGCAGCTTAGCGGAGTCAGGGGGCTCCTACGAGCAGTACTTC. Amino acid sequence: CASSLAESGGSYEQYF.

The chain joins TRBV20-1 to TRBJ2-1; 15 bases are a match to TRBD2. CDR3 size: 20 residues. Trimming removed 0 bases from V and 6 bases from J; junction bases left unmatched: 15. Germline V lookup: CDR1 DFQATT, CDR2 SNEGSKA (reference sequence). CDR3 region: CSARDLGRTSGRAMGNEQFF. The CDR3 DNA is TGCAGTGCTAGAGATCTCGGCCGGACTAGCGGGAGGGCCATGGGCAATGAGCAGTTCTTC.

This clonotype occurred many times. The chain joins TRBV6-4 to TRBJ1-1; no clear D gene. V gave up 2 bases and J gave up 4 bases, with 5 bases separating them. Germline loops: CDR1 MRHNA, CDR2 SNTAGT. The CDR3 runs 12 residues. The CDR3 spells CASSDGVTEAFF. CDR3 in DNA: TGTGCCAGCAGTGACGGGGTCACTGAAGCTTTCTTT.

This clonotype was seen ten or more times. This rearrangement joins TRBV7-2 to TRBJ2-7; 10 bases are a match to TRBD1. Looked up from germline, CDR1 is SGHTA and CDR2 is FQGNSA. The CDR3 runs to 18 residues. J was trimmed by 8 bases and V by 5 bases; bases with no gene match: 21. DNA for the CDR3: TGTGCCAGCAGCCAGCTGGACCGGGGGACAGGGGTATCAGCCAAGCAGTACTTC. Its protein is CASSQLDRGTGVSAKQYF.

V is TRBV29-1 and J is TRBJ1-2; D may be TRBD1 (5 bases). The V end was cut by 0 bases, the J end by 8 bases, with 22 bases between. Germline CDR1 reads SQVTM; CDR2 reads ANQGSEA. There are 16 residues in the CDR3. The CDR3 DNA follows: TGCAGCGTTGAAGATCCCGACAGCAGCACCTTCCAAGGCTACACCTTC. It specifies CSVEDPDSSTFQGYTF.

This chain uses TRBV14 with TRBJ2-3; a possible D gene is TRBD1 (6 bases). The germline V gene has CDR1 SGHDN and CDR2 FVKESK. The CDR3 sequence is 15 residues long. V lost 4 bases, J lost 5 bases, and 16 bases lay in between. The CDR3 sequence is CASSPHGGRGDTQYF. The CDR3 bases are TGTGCCAGCAGCCCCCATGGGGGCCGTGGAGATACGCAGTATTTT.

This clonotype was detected ten times or more. The chain joins TRBV2 to TRBJ2-1; tentatively, D is TRBD1 or TRBD2 (5 bases each). This CDR3 has 15 amino acids. Between the trimmed V and J ends, which lost 8 bases and 1 base, there was a span of 15 bases. Per the germline V gene, CDR1 is SNHLY and CDR2 is FYNNEI. CDR3 nucleotides: TGTGCCAGCCGCGCGGTGGGGGTTTCCTACAATGAGCAGTTCTTC. Translated: CASRAVGVSYNEQFF.

Many counts were recorded for this clonotype. The rearrangement uses TRBV28 and TRBJ1-2; 8 bases agree with TRBD1. Germline V gene lookup returns CDR1 MDHEN and CDR2 SYDVKM. CDR3 length: 13 residues. V gave up 2 bases and J gave up 8 bases; unmatched junction bases: 4. This CDR3 is CASSLPGQGGYTF. CDR3 coding DNA: TGTGCCAGCAGTTTACCTGGACAGGGCGGCTACACCTTC.

This clonotype was detected many times. The rearrangement links TRBV7-2 to TRBJ1-1, with D maybe TRBD1 (5 bases). The CDR3 sequence is 15 residues long. Germline V lookup: CDR1 SGHTA, CDR2 FQGNSA. Between the trimmed V and J ends, which lost 5 bases and 2 bases, there was a span of 15 bases. The CDR3 loop is CASSPVGGTNTEAFF. Written as DNA, the CDR3 is TGTGCCAGCAGCCCAGTTGGGGGGACCAACACTGAAGCTTTCTTT. Full variable domain (remainder filled in from reference TRBV7-2 and TRBJ1-1): GAGVSQSPSNKVTEKGKDVELRCDPISGHTALYWYRQSLGQGLEFLIYFQGNSAPDKSGLPSDRFSAERTGGSVSTLTIQRTQQEDSAVYLCASSPVGGTNTEAFFGQGTRLTVV.

This clonotype has ten or more counts. The V and J genes are TRBV2 and TRBJ1-2, with unresolved D. The germline V and J ends were trimmed by 9 bases and 6 bases, with 11 bases remaining between them. This CDR3 contains 11 residues. Germline values: CDR1 SNHLY, CDR2 FYNNEI. The CDR3 nucleotides are TGTGCCAGTCCGGAGATCCATGGCTACACCTTC. This sequence encodes CASPEIHGYTF.

This clonotype has ten or more counts. The chain is built from TRBV28 and TRBJ1-5, with D hard to call. The germline V gene encodes CDR1 MDHEN and CDR2 SYDVKM. The CDR3 consists of 15 residues. V lost 3 bases, J lost 0 bases, and 9 bases lay in between. This CDR3 reads CASSFARNSNQPQHF. CDR3 bases: TGTGCCAGCAGTTTTGCTCGGAATAGCAATCAGCCCCAGCATTTT.

J is TRBJ2-2 and V is TRBV5-1, with a weak D call TRBD1 (5 bases). V was cut by 5 bases and J by 0 bases, with 8 bases left in between. The CDR3 loop spans 14 amino acids. Per the germline V gene, CDR1 is SGHRS and CDR2 is YFSETQ. The CDR3 here is CASRETANTGELFF. The CDR3 nucleotides read TGCGCCAGCAGGGAGACAGCGAACACCGGGGAGCTGTTTTTT.

The J gene is TRBJ2-7, the V gene TRBV19; no definite D call. Germline lookup yields CDR1 LNHDA and CDR2 SQIVND (reference sequence). The ends were cut back, 3 bases at V and 6 bases at J, with 12 bases in the middle. The CDR3 covers 13 residues. The CDR3 spells CASSMDGNLEQYF. CDR3 nucleotides: TGTGCCAGTAGTATGGACGGAAATCTCGAGCAGTACTTC.

This clonotype occurred a few times. The conserved phenylalanine or tryptophan is not found at the CDR3 terminus, so this likely reflects a read error. The CDR3 protein is CAGSNRESPLHL. CDR3 in DNA: TGTGCCGGCTCGAACAGGGAATCACCCCTCCACCTT. The V call is TRBV2, the J call TRBJ1-6; a weak D match, TRBD1 (6 bases). The CDR3 is made up of 12 amino acids. Germline V CDR1 and CDR2: SNHLY, FYNNEI. Trimming shortened V by 11 bases and J by 10 bases, and 15 bases separated the two germline ends.

Note on this clonotype: A much bigger clone sits one base away, suggesting this may be a read error. The chain recombines TRBV6-2 or TRBV6-3 with TRBJ2-1; 9 positions agree with TRBD2. The CDR3 consists of 13 residues. Germline CDR1 and CDR2: MNHEY and SVGEGT. V gave up 6 bases and J gave up 8 bases; unmatched junction bases: 5. CDR3 amino acids: CASRASGTDEQFF. The CDR3 DNA reads TGTGCCAGCAGGGCTAGCGGGACCGATGAGCAGTTCTTC.

The V gene is TRBV7-9, the J gene TRBJ1-3; TRBD1 aligns across 8 bases. Germline lookup yields CDR1 SEHNR and CDR2 FQNEAQ (reference sequence). The CDR3 contains 16 residues. V lost 4 bases and J lost 3; bases outside the gene matches: 8. Here the CDR3 reads CASSSWDRRNGNTIYF. CDR3 sequence (DNA): TGTGCCAGCAGCTCCTGGGACAGGCGTAATGGAAACACCATATATTTT.

In this sample, this clonotype turned up a few times. The chain links TRBV15 to TRBJ2-1; 9 nucleotides line up with TRBD2. The V gene's germline CDR1 is LNHNV and CDR2 YYDKDF (reference sequence). Losses at the gene ends were 2 bases for V and 4 bases for J; bases not matched to a gene: 18. This CDR3 is built from 20 residues. The CDR3: CATSRFTVSSGRLWYNEQFF. The CDR3 coding sequence is TGTGCCACCAGCAGATTTACCGTGAGTAGCGGGAGATTATGGTACAATGAGCAGTTCTTC.

This clonotype has a count of ten or more. The chain employs TRBV12-3 or TRBV12-4 and TRBJ1-5; D may be TRBD1 (5 bases). The CDR3 has 13 amino acids. The germline V and J ends were trimmed by 3 bases and 9 bases, with 12 bases remaining between them. CDR3 nucleotide sequence: TGTGCCAGCAGTTTGGCAGGGCGGAGGCCCCAGCATTTT. It yields the protein CASSLAGRRPQHF.

This clonotype was found many times. V gene TRBV6-2 or TRBV6-3 combines with J gene TRBJ2-2; 11 bases agree with TRBD2. V shed 6 bases and J 4 bases; nucleotides not matched to a gene: 10. The CDR3 is 17 residues long. Looked up from germline, CDR1 is MNHEY and CDR2 is SVGEGT. The CDR3 is CASRRRLAGRRTGELFF. The CDR3 DNA is TGTGCCAGCAGACGTAGACTAGCGGGGAGACGCACCGGGGAGCTGTTTTTT.

This clonotype was seen more than once but under ten times. The junction departs from the called germline gene at one end, perhaps through a read error. The chain uses TRBV7-9 and TRBJ2-1; the match to TRBD2 covers 8 bases. CDR1 is SEHNR and CDR2 is FQNEAQ in the germline V gene (reference sequence). The CDR3 runs to 12 residues. The CDR3 is CASSLGLATQCF. The CDR3 DNA is TGTGCCAGCAGCCTAGGACTAGCAACGCAGTGCTTC. Filled out from reference TRBV7-9 and TRBJ2-1, the complete variable domain reads DTGVSQNPRHKITKRGQNVTFRCDPISEHNRLYWYRQTLGQGPEFLTYFQNEAQLEKSRLLSDRFSAERPKGSFSTLEIQRTEQGDSAMYLCASSLGLATQCFGPGTRLTVL.

This clonotype was observed a few times. J is TRBJ2-5 and V is TRBV14, with TRBD1 as a possible D gene (6 bases). V shed 4 bases and J shed 1 base, with 10 bases lying between them. The CDR3 runs 14 residues. Germline CDR1 reads SGHDN; CDR2 reads FVKESK. The CDR3 DNA sequence: TGTGCCAGCAGCCGAGGACAGTTCCAAGAGACCCAGTACTTC. Protein product: CASSRGQFQETQYF. Full variable domain (remainder filled in from reference TRBV14 and TRBJ2-5): EAGVTQFPSHSVIEKGQTVTLRCDPISGHDNLYWYRRVMGKEIKFLLHFVKESKQDESGMPNNRFLAERTGGTYSTLKVQPAELEDSGVYFCASSRGQFQETQYFGPGTRLLVL.

This chain joins TRBV28 and TRBJ2-3; TRBD2 aligns across 10 bases. This CDR3 comprises 16 residues. Germline loops: CDR1 MDHEN, CDR2 SYDVKM. Trimming took 3 bases from V and 2 from J; bases not matched to a gene: 5. As DNA, the CDR3 is TGTGCCAGCAGTTTCCCACTAGCGGGAAACACAGATACGCAGTATTTT. Encoded protein: CASSFPLAGNTDTQYF.